A single sample is the source of the 32 T cell receptor beta chains below, sequenced in a study of blood T cell repertoires in COVID-19. Here immunoSEQ multiplex PCR was the method, and the copy in TCRdb shows in-frame clones only, minus some. The sample has about 350,000 clones, 89% seen once. The sample was peripheral blood. These receptors were collected from a woman aged 55-75 years with COVID-19, enrolled during active disease.

The chain recombines TRBV30 with TRBJ2-4; D is unclear. Trimming took off 2 bases at V and 5 bases at J, with 10 bases between the two ends. The germline gives CDR1 GTSNPN, CDR2 SVGIG (reference sequence). This CDR3 is built from 13 residues. The CDR3 bases are TGTGCCTGGAGTCTTCCAGTCCAAAACATTCAGTACTTC. As protein: CAWSLPVQNIQYF.

The V and J genes are TRBV11-2 and TRBJ2-7, with 8 bases identical to TRBD1. Trimming took 6 bases from V and 1 from J; bases not matched to a gene: 5. Germline CDR1 and CDR2: SGHAT and FQNNGV. There are 14 residues in the CDR3. CDR3 residues: CASRKTGDSYEQYF. The CDR3, as DNA: TGTGCCAGCAGGAAGACAGGGGATTCCTACGAGCAGTACTTC.

This chain uses TRBV19 with TRBJ2-3, with TRBD1 matching over 7 bases. CDR3 length: 12 residues. The junction had 4 bases not matched to a gene; V was cut back by 10 bases and J by 3 bases. Per germline, CDR1 LNHDA and CDR2 SQIVND (reference sequence). The CDR3 sequence is CATGTATDTQYF. The CDR3 bases are TGTGCCACCGGGACAGCTACAGATACGCAGTATTTT.

The V and J genes are TRBV7-9 and TRBJ2-1; the match to TRBD2 covers 10 bases. Germline V CDR1 and CDR2: SEHNR, FQNEAQ (reference sequence). The CDR3 contains 16 residues. Trimming took 4 bases from V and 4 from J; bases not matched to a gene: 7. CDR3 loop: CASSSQRGGQYNEQFF. In DNA form, the CDR3 reads TGTGCCAGCAGCTCCCAGCGGGGGGGCCAATACAATGAGCAGTTCTTC.

The chain combines TRBV6-1 with TRBJ2-7, with a possible D match to TRBD1 (5 bases). Germline CDR1 MNHNS, CDR2 SASEGT. The CDR3 sequence is 15 residues long. V lost 2 bases and J 4 bases, leaving 15 bases between the germline ends. For the CDR3, the DNA is TGTGCCAGCAGTGAATTGTGGACAACTGGATACGAGCAGTACTTC. Translated: CASSELWTTGYEQYF.

A single count supports this clone. The rearrangement joins TRBV4-1 to TRBJ2-3, with 13 bases that match TRBD2. J was trimmed by 6 bases and V by 4 bases; bases with no gene match: 10. CDR1 and CDR2 from the germline V gene are MGHRA and YSYEKL. The CDR3 has 17 residues. The CDR3 DNA follows: TGCGCCAGCAGCCCTCTAGGACTAGCGGGGGCGGTGGATACGCAGTATTTT. Encoded protein: CASSPLGLAGAVDTQYF.

This rearrangement joins TRBV5-6 to TRBJ2-1; no firm D call. V was trimmed by 7 bases and J by 0 bases, leaving 14 bases between them. This CDR3 region has 15 residues. Per germline, CDR1 SGHDT and CDR2 YYEEEE. The DNA of the CDR3 is TGTGCCAGCCAATTTCGGGTTAGCTCCTACAATGAGCAGTTCTTC. Amino acids: CASQFRVSSYNEQFF.

The chain employs TRBV2 and TRBJ2-1, with 8 bases matching TRBD2. The V gene end was trimmed by 6 bases and the J gene end by 3 bases; junction bases not matched to a gene: 7. Germline V gene lookup returns CDR1 SNHLY and CDR2 FYNNEI. The CDR3 spans 15 residues. This CDR3 is CASRATSGNYNEQFF. DNA of the CDR3: TGTGCCAGCAGGGCTACTAGCGGAAACTACAATGAGCAGTTCTTC.

This chain connects TRBV9 to TRBJ2-3, with unresolved D. This CDR3 contains 13 residues. Germline lookup yields CDR1 SGDLS and CDR2 YYNGEE. V was clipped by 7 bases and J by 0 bases, with 9 bases between them. The DNA of the CDR3 is TGTGCCAGCGGAGTCTTTAGCACAGATACGCAGTATTTT. It codes for CASGVFSTDTQYF.

The chain couples TRBV28 to TRBJ1-3; 7 bases fit TRBD1. J was trimmed by 0 bases and V by 6 bases; bases with no gene match: 8. The CDR3 has 16 residues. Germline V gene lookup returns CDR1 MDHEN and CDR2 SYDVKM. The DNA for the CDR3 is TGTGCCAGCAGAACCGGGACAGTAAGCTCTGGAAACACCATATATTTT. Its translation is CASRTGTVSSGNTIYF.

This clone was recorded only once. The chain is built from TRBV7-9 and TRBJ1-6; tentative D call: TRBD1 (6 bases). V was shortened by 5 bases and J by 4 bases, with 12 bases between the two germline ends. CDR3 length: 15 amino acids. Germline loops: CDR1 SEHNR, CDR2 FQNEAQ (reference sequence). The CDR3 is CASSPQGPYNSPLHF. The CDR3 region has the DNA TGTGCCAGCAGCCCTCAGGGGCCTTATAATTCACCCCTCCACTTT.

The V call is TRBV5-1, the J call TRBJ2-1, with D perhaps matching TRBD2 (6 bases). There are 15 residues in the CDR3. CDR1 SGHRS and CDR2 YFSETQ come from the germline V gene. The V and J ends lost 1 base and 9 bases respectively, with 17 bases between them. The CDR3 sequence is CASSLLTSRQGEQFF. The DNA for the CDR3 is TGCGCCAGCAGCTTGCTAACTAGCCGGCAGGGTGAGCAGTTCTTC.

V usage is TRBV4-1 and J usage is TRBJ2-1, with TRBD2 matching over 10 bases. The CDR3 runs 16 residues. V shed 3 bases and J 7 bases; nucleotides not matched to a gene: 9. From germline, CDR1 is MGHRA and CDR2 YSYEKL. The CDR3 region has the DNA TGCGCCAGCAGCCAGCACAGCGGGGGGGCTTTGAATGAGCAGTTCTTC. Residues: CASSQHSGGALNEQFF.

This clone was recorded only once. This chain joins TRBV5-1 and TRBJ1-6; TRBD1 matches at 8 bases. There are 14 residues in the CDR3. Germline V CDR1 and CDR2: SGHRS, YFSETQ. Unmatched junction bases numbered 3, after V lost 3 bases and J lost 7 bases. The CDR3, as DNA: TGCGCCAGCAGCTACGGACAGGGAAATTCACCCCTCCACTTT. Translation: CASSYGQGNSPLHF.

This chain connects TRBV30 to TRBJ1-5; D is uncertain. Germline CDR1 GTSNPN, CDR2 SVGIG (reference sequence). The V gene lost 0 bases and the J gene lost 7 bases, with 10 bases spanning the gap. This CDR3 has 13 residues. This CDR3 is CAWSVTGSQPQHF. The CDR3 DNA follows: TGTGCCTGGAGTGTAACGGGAAGCCAGCCCCAGCATTTT.

The CDR3 loop reads CASSLSPGTGTGETQYF. The CDR3 DNA reads TGTGCCAGCAGCTTATCTCCCGGGACAGGGACGGGGGAGACCCAGTACTTC. The chain recombines TRBV7-8 with TRBJ2-5; TRBD1 matches 9 bases. V lost 2 bases and J lost 5; bases outside the gene matches: 12. This CDR3 contains 17 residues. Germline V gene data show CDR1 as SGHVS and CDR2 as FQNEAQ.

V usage is TRBV4-2 and J usage is TRBJ1-6; no firm D call. Trimming pared 1 base from V and 5 bases from J, leaving 9 bases between. Germline V lookup: CDR1 LGHNA, CDR2 YNFKEQ. This CDR3 region has 15 residues. The CDR3 here is CASSQGSSDNSPLHF. CDR3 coding DNA: TGTGCCAGCAGCCAAGGATCATCGGATAATTCACCCCTCCACTTT.

The chain carries TRBV5-1 and TRBJ1-4; TRBD1 is a possible D gene (5 bases). This CDR3 comprises 15 residues. Germline V gene lookup returns CDR1 SGHRS and CDR2 YFSETQ. Trimming stripped 5 bases from V and 7 bases from J, with 18 bases between. The CDR3 bases are TGCGCCAGCAGATCCGTTTTGGGGGGTGGTGAAAAACTGTTTTTT. Its translation is CASRSVLGGGEKLFF.

The chain couples TRBV3-1 (or the pseudogene TRBV3-2) to TRBJ2-7; possible D gene TRBD1, 5 bases. The ends were cut back, 1 base at V and 6 bases at J, with 7 bases in the middle. The germline V gene encodes CDR1 LGHDT and CDR2 YNNKEL (reference sequence). This CDR3 is 12 amino acids long. CDR3 sequence reads: CASSQVQGEQYF. The DNA for the CDR3 is TGTGCCAGCAGCCAAGTCCAGGGCGAGCAGTACTTC.

V usage is TRBV19 and J usage is TRBJ1-6, with D tentatively TRBD1 (5 bases). This CDR3 contains 16 residues. CDR1 and CDR2 (germline): LNHDA, SQIVND (reference sequence). Trimming left V 6 bases short and J 7 bases short, with 19 bases between. Here the CDR3 DNA reads TGTGCCAGTAGCCCCGGGAGGGGTAAGAGGAATTCACCCCTCCACTTT. Encoded protein: CASSPGRGKRNSPLHF.

This clone was detected once. The chain recombines TRBV6-5 with TRBJ2-2; D is unclear. The CDR3 runs to 10 residues. V gave up 11 bases and J gave up 6 bases, with 7 bases separating them. Per germline, CDR1 MNHEY and CDR2 SVGAGI. CDR3 region: CAAGAGELFF. Here the CDR3 DNA reads TGTGCCGCTGGAGCCGGGGAGCTGTTTTTT.

This chain joins TRBV19 and TRBJ1-1; TRBD1 matches at 9 bases. Germline values: CDR1 LNHDA, CDR2 SQIVND (reference sequence). The trim removed 6 bases at V and 4 bases at J, leaving 9 bases unmatched. The CDR3 spans 15 residues. The DNA of the CDR3 is TGTGCCAGTAGCCTACCCGGGACAGGGAGCACTGAAGCTTTCTTT. It specifies CASSLPGTGSTEAFF.

CDR3 loop: CASRPGTGNAYNSPLHF. CDR3 coding DNA: TGTGCCAGCAGGCCAGGGACAGGGAACGCCTATAATTCACCCCTCCACTTT. The chain joins TRBV11-2 to TRBJ1-6; TRBD1 agrees at 9 bases. V shed 6 bases, J shed 2 bases, and the junction held 8 bases outside the gene matches. CDR3 length equals 17 residues. Germline assignment: CDR1 SGHAT and CDR2 FQNNGV.

The chain is built from TRBV7-9 and TRBJ1-3; D perhaps matches TRBD1 (5 bases). Germline loops: CDR1 SEHNR, CDR2 FQNEAQ (reference sequence). This CDR3 is built from 14 residues. Trimming removed 5 bases at V and 4 bases at J, with 12 bases between. DNA for the CDR3: TGTGCCAGCAGCCAGGGCTTCTCCGGAAACACCATATATTTT. This gives the protein CASSQGFSGNTIYF.

This chain uses TRBV15 with TRBJ1-1; unclear D gene. This CDR3 has 14 amino acids. Germline loops: CDR1 LNHNV, CDR2 YYDKDF (reference sequence). Between the trimmed V and J ends, which lost 1 base and 1 base, there was a span of 7 bases. CDR3 sequence reads: CATSRVEGNTEAFF. The CDR3 DNA reads TGTGCCACCAGCAGAGTGGAGGGGAACACTGAAGCTTTCTTT.

V gene TRBV3-1 (or the pseudogene TRBV3-2) combines with J gene TRBJ2-7, with a tentative D call TRBD2 (6 bases). V was cut by 1 base and J by 5 bases, with 12 bases left in between. Germline V gene lookup returns CDR1 LGHDT and CDR2 YNNKEL (reference sequence). The CDR3 spans 14 residues. CDR3 region: CASSQGLAWDEQYF. Written as DNA, the CDR3 is TGTGCCAGCAGCCAAGGGCTAGCGTGGGACGAGCAGTACTTC.

The chain joins TRBV24-1 to TRBJ2-2, with TRBD2 matching over 8 bases. With V trimmed by 4 bases and J by 4 bases, 1 base remained unmatched. Germline V gene sequence: CDR1 KGHDR, CDR2 SFDVKD. The CDR3 sequence is 14 residues long. The CDR3 spells CATSDGGGTGELFF. CDR3 sequence (DNA): TGTGCCACCAGTGACGGGGGGGGCACCGGGGAGCTGTTTTTT.

The chain recombines TRBV15 with TRBJ2-7; no definite D call. This CDR3 spans 12 amino acids. Deletions cut 0 bases from V and 3 bases from J, with 3 bases between. Germline V CDR1 and CDR2: LNHNV, YYDKDF (reference sequence). The DNA of the CDR3 is TGTGCCACCAGCAGAGATCTCTACGAGCAGTACTTC. It is translated as CATSRDLYEQYF.

J is TRBJ1-3 and V is TRBV5-4; no firm D call. This CDR3 is built from 15 residues. Trimming pared 4 bases from V and 4 bases from J, leaving 15 bases between. Germline CDR1 and CDR2: SGHNT and YYREEE (reference sequence). The CDR3 is CASSLGGQTGNTIYF. For the CDR3, the DNA is TGTGCCAGCAGCCTCGGCGGGCAGACCGGAAACACCATATATTTT.

V and J are TRBV6-5 and TRBJ1-5, with D perhaps TRBD1 (6 bases). Germline V CDR1 and CDR2: MNHEY, SVGAGI. The CDR3 length is 15 residues. With 4 bases removed from V and 4 bases from J, the gap between germline ends came to 14 bases. CDR3: CASSLGAGENQPQHF. The CDR3 nucleotides read TGTGCCAGCAGTTTGGGGGCAGGGGAGAATCAGCCCCAGCATTTT.

The chain couples TRBV25-1 to TRBJ1-1, with D perhaps TRBD1 (5 bases). The length of the CDR3 is 11 residues. Deletions cut 7 bases from V and 9 bases from J, with 12 bases between. CDR1 and CDR2 (germline): MGHDK, SYGVNS. CDR3 protein: CASTQGSQAFF. As DNA, the CDR3 is TGTGCCAGCACTCAGGGTTCCCAAGCTTTCTTT. Looking up the rest from reference TRBV25-1 and TRBJ1-1 gives the full variable domain: EADIYQTPRYLVIGTGKKITLECSQTMGHDKMYWYQQDPGMELHLIHYSYGVNSTEKGDLSSESTVSRIRTEHFPLTLESARPSHTSQYLCASTQGSQAFFGQGTRLTVV.

A single count supports this clone. The CDR3 DNA is TGTGCCAGCAGCCTACCAGCGACAGGGGGCCGAGGGGGCTACACCTTC. As protein: CASSLPATGGRGGYTF. V and J are TRBV11-2 and TRBJ1-2, with 10 positions matching TRBD1. J lost 8 bases, V lost 5 bases, and 14 bases had no gene match. The CDR3 consists of 16 residues. CDR1 is SGHAT and CDR2 is FQNNGV in the germline V gene.